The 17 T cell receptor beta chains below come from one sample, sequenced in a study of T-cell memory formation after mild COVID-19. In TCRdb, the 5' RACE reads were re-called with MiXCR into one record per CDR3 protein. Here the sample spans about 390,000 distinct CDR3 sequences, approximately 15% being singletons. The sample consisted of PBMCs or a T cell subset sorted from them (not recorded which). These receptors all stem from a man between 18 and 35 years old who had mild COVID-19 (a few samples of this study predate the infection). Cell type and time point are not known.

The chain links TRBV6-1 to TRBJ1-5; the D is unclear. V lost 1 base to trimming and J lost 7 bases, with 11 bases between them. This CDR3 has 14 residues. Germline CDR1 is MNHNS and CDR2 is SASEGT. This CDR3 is CASSEVKGSQPQHF. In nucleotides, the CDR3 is TGTGCCAGCAGTGAAGTGAAAGGCTCGCAGCCCCAGCATTTT.

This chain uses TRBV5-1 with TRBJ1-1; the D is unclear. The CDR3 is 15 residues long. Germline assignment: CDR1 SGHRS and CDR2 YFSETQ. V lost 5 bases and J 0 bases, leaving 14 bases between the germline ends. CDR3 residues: CASRPSNLMNTEAFF. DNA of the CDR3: TGCGCCAGCAGACCCAGTAACCTTATGAACACTGAAGCTTTCTTT. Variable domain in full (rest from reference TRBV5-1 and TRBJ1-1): KAGVTQTPRYLIKTRGQQVTLSCSPISGHRSVSWYQQTPGQGLQFLFEYFSETQRNKGNFPGRFSGRQFSNSRSEMNVSTLELGDSALYLCASRPSNLMNTEAFFGQGTRLTVV.

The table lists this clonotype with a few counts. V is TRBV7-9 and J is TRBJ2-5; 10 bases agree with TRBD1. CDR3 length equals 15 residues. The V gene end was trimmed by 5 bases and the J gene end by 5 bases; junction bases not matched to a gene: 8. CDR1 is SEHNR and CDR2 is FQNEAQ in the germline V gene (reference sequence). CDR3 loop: CASSLVGQGYETQYF. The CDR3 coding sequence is TGTGCCAGCAGCCTAGTGGGACAGGGGTATGAGACCCAGTACTTC.

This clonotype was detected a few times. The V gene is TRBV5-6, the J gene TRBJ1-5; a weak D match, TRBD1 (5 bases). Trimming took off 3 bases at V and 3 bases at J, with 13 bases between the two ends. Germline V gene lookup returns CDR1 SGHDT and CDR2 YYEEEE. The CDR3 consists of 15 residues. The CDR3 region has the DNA TGTGCCAGCAGCTGGGGCTGGGGGGTCAATCAGCCCCAGCATTTT. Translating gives CASSWGWGVNQPQHF.

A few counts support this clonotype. In DNA form, the CDR3 reads TGTGCCAGCAGCGGGCAGATCCAAGAGACCCAGTACTTC. This codes for CASSGQIQETQYF. This chain joins TRBV2 and TRBJ2-5; no firm D call. Trimming took off 6 bases at V and 1 base at J, with 9 bases between the two ends. Germline values: CDR1 SNHLY, CDR2 FYNNEI. The length of the CDR3 is 13 residues.

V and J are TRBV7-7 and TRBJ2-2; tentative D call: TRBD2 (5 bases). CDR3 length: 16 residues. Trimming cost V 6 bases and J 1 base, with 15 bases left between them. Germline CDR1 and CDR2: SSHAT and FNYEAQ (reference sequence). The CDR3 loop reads CASSPAPSMNTGELFF. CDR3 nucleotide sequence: TGTGCCAGCAGTCCAGCCCCTAGCATGAACACCGGGGAGCTGTTTTTT.

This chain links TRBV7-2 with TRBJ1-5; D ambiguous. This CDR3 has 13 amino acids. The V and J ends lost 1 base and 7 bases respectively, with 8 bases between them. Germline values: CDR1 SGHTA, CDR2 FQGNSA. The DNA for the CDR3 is TGTGCCAGCAGCTTAGTTGGGAAACAGCCCCAGCATTTT. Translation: CASSLVGKQPQHF.

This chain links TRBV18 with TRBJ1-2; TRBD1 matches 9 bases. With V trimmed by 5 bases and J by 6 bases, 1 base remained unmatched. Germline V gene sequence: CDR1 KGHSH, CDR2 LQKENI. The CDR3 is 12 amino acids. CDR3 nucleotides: TGTGCCAGCTCAACAGGGGGCGATGGCTACACCTTC. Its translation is CASSTGGDGYTF.

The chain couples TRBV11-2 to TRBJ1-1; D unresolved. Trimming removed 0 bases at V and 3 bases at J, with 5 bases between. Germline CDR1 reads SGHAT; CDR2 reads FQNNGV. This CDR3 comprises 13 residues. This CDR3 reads CASSLDLDTEAFF. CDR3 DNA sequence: TGTGCCAGCAGCTTAGATTTGGACACTGAAGCTTTCTTT.

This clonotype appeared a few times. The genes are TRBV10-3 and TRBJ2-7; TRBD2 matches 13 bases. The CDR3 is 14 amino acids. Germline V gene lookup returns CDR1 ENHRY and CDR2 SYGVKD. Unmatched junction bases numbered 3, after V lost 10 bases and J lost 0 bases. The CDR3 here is CATGTSGISYEQYV. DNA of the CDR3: TGTGCCACTGGGACTAGCGGGATCTCCTACGAGCAGTACGTC.

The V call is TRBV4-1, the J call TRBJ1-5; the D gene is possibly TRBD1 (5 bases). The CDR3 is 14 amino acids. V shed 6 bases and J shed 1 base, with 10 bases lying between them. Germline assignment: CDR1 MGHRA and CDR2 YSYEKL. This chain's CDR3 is CASRQAGSNQPQHF. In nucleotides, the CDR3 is TGCGCCAGCAGACAGGCGGGAAGCAATCAGCCCCAGCATTTT.

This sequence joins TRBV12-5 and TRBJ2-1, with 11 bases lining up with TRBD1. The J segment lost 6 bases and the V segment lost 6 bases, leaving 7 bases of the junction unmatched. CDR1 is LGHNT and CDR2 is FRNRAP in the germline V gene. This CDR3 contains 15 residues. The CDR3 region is CASGLRDRGTNEQFF. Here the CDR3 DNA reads TGTGCTAGTGGCCTTCGGGACAGGGGGACCAATGAGCAGTTCTTC.

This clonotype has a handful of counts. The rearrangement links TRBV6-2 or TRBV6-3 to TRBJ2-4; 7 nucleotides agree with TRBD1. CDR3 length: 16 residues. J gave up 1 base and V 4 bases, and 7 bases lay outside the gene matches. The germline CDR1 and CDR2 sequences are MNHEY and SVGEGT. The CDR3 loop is CASSLTGATAKNIQYF. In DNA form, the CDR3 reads TGTGCCAGCAGTTTAACAGGGGCGACGGCCAAAAACATTCAGTACTTC.

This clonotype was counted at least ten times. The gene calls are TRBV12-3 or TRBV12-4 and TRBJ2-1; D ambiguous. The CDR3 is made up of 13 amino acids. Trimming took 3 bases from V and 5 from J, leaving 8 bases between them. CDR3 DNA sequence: TGTGCCAGCAGTTTGGGCCTAAACAATGAGCAGTTCTTC. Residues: CASSLGLNNEQFF.

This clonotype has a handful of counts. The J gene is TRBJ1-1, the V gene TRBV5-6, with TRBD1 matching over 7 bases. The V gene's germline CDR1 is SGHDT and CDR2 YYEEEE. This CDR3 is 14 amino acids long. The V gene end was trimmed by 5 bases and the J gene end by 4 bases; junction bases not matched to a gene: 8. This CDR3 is CASRETGDATEAFF. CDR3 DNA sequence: TGTGCCAGCAGAGAAACAGGGGATGCCACTGAAGCTTTCTTT.

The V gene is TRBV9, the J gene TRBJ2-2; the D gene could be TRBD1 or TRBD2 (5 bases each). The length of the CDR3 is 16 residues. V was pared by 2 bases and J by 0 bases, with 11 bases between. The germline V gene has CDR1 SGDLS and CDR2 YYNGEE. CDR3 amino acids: CASSVGQGPNTGELFF. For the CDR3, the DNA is TGTGCCAGCAGCGTTGGTCAGGGACCGAACACCGGGGAGCTGTTTTTT. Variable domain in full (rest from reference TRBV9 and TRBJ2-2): DSGVTQTPKHLITATGQRVTLRCSPRSGDLSVYWYQQSLDQGLQFLIQYYNGEERAKGNILERFSAQQFPDLHSELNLSSLELGDSALYFCASSVGQGPNTGELFFGEGSRLTVL.

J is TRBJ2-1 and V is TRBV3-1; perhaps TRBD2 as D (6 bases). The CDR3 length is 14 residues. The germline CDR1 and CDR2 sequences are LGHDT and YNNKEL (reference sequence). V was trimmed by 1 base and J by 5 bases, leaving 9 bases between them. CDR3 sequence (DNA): TGTGCCAGCAGCCAAGTTCAGCGGGACAATGAGCAGTTCTTC. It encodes CASSQVQRDNEQFF.